This T cell receptor beta chain was identified during a study of blood T cells in healthy people across ages. At the level of the study: Per two T cells, about one barcoded beta molecule was captured through template switching.

Study observations and caveats: The lack of PBMC sorting stopped any conclusive naive versus antigen-experienced comparison. More naive CD4+ cells and higher diversity were found in long-lived than in aged donors.

PCR was performed a second time for roughly 7 to 11 cycles using a sample-barcoded 5' primer and a J-beta primer mix. TCRdb re-called the 5' RACE reads with MiXCR, one entry per CDR3 protein. The sample includes about 970,000 distinct CDR3 sequences, roughly 51% of them seen just once. Worth noting for this clonotype: The target antigen is unknown.

The CDR3 runs 14 residues. With V trimmed by 0 bases and J by 5 bases, 6 bases remained unmatched. CDR1 and CDR2 from the germline V gene are GTSNPN and SVGIG (reference sequence). This receptor was identified in a woman aged 55-69 years in good health. Sequencing was performed on blood. This chain joins TRBV30 and TRBJ1-2, with 7 bases that match TRBD1. The CDR3 loop reads CAWSVPGQFYGYTF. The CDR3 DNA reads as TGTGCCTGGAGTGTACCGGGACAGTTTTATGGCTACACCTTC.